One and the same sample provided the 23 T cell receptor beta chains below, sequenced in a study of Tregs in tolerant kidney transplant recipients. Sequenced by immunoSEQ multiplex PCR; TCRdb stores in-frame clones only, minus some. The table records about 78,000 clones, under 95% of them present only once. The sequencing used Tregs from blood, collected before the transplant. These receptors originate from a human donor who received a combined kidney and bone marrow transplant.

The chain employs TRBV29-1 and TRBJ2-3; possibly TRBD1 for D (5 bases). V shed 3 bases and J shed 4 bases, with 11 bases lying between them. Germline loops: CDR1 SQVTM, CDR2 ANQGSEA. The CDR3 extends over 13 amino acids. CDR3 sequence (DNA): TGCAGCGTTGAGGCGCAGGGCGCAGATACGCAGTATTTT. This encodes CSVEAQGADTQYF.

This sequence joins TRBV5-4 and TRBJ2-7; possible D gene TRBD2, 5 bases. Germline CDR1 SGHNT, CDR2 YYREEE (reference sequence). This CDR3 contains 14 residues. Trimming removed 5 bases from V and 2 bases from J, with 14 bases in between. CDR3 sequence: CASSPRTGAYEQYF. The CDR3 coding sequence is TGTGCCAGCAGTCCCCGGACTGGCGCCTACGAGCAGTACTTC.

The chain recombines TRBV5-1 with TRBJ2-1; 10 nucleotides align to TRBD2. V shed 2 bases and J 2 bases; nucleotides not matched to a gene: 1. The CDR3 loop spans 15 amino acids. The germline V gene has CDR1 SGHRS and CDR2 YFSETQ. The CDR3: CASSFGTSAYNEQFF. DNA for the CDR3: TGCGCCAGCAGCTTTGGGACTAGCGCCTACAATGAGCAGTTCTTC.

The rearrangement uses TRBV15 and TRBJ2-7; TRBD2 agrees at 12 bases. V shed 1 base and J 7 bases; nucleotides not matched to a gene: 8. The germline gives CDR1 LNHNV, CDR2 YYDKDF (reference sequence). The CDR3 runs 16 residues. CDR3 coding DNA: TGTGCCACCAGCAGAGTCCTAGCGGGAGGGCCGGGTGAGCAGTACTTC. Translated, it gives CATSRVLAGGPGEQYF.

The rearrangement uses TRBV18 and TRBJ2-1, with TRBD2 as a possible D gene (7 bases). The CDR3 consists of 13 residues. V lost 5 bases to trimming and J lost 9 bases, with 14 bases between them. Germline V gives CDR1 KGHSH, CDR2 LQKENI. The CDR3 spells CASSGLEGGEQFF. Here the CDR3 DNA reads TGTGCCAGCTCAGGACTAGAGGGGGGTGAGCAGTTCTTC.

This chain joins TRBV29-1 and TRBJ2-4; D might be TRBD2 (6 bases). The CDR3 is 12 residues long. Germline assignment: CDR1 SQVTM and CDR2 ANQGSEA. Trimming shortened V by 7 bases and J by 0 bases, and 7 bases separated the two germline ends. CDR3 loop: CSGGLAKNIQYF. CDR3 sequence (DNA): TGCAGCGGGGGACTAGCCAAAAACATTCAGTACTTC.

The V call is TRBV5-4, the J call TRBJ1-2; 10 bases agree with TRBD1. The CDR3 totals 11 residues. The germline CDR1 and CDR2 sequences are SGHNT and YYREEE (reference sequence). Trimming at V came to 0 bases and at J to 13 bases, leaving 0 bases not matched to a gene. The CDR3 coding sequence is TGTGCCAGCAGCTTGGGGACAGGGGGCACCTTC. Residues: CASSLGTGGTF.

The V and J genes are TRBV28 and TRBJ2-7, with TRBD2 matching over 12 bases. CDR1 MDHEN and CDR2 SYDVKM come from the germline V gene. The CDR3 totals 19 residues. J gave up 2 bases and V 7 bases, and 18 bases lay outside the gene matches. The CDR3 DNA reads TGTGCCAGCAAACCCCGGCCCTGGACTAGCGGGACTTATCCCTACGAGCAGTACTTC. Its translation is CASKPRPWTSGTYPYEQYF.

This clone has just a few counts. The chain is built from TRBV10-2 and TRBJ2-3; 10 bases line up with TRBD2. V lost 4 bases, J lost 5 bases, and 15 bases stayed unmatched. This CDR3 has 18 residues. The V gene's germline CDR1 is WSHSY and CDR2 SAAADI. CDR3 coding DNA: TGCGCCAGCAGTGCCCGGACTAGCGGACTCCTGGGGGGAGATACGCAGTATTTT. It specifies CASSARTSGLLGGDTQYF.

V is TRBV7-9 and J is TRBJ1-3; possibly TRBD1 for D (6 bases). Germline V CDR1 and CDR2: SEHNR, FQNEAQ (reference sequence). This CDR3 is built from 14 residues. V lost 8 bases to trimming and J lost 4 bases, with 15 bases between them. CDR3: CASLETGLGNTIYF. The CDR3 DNA sequence: TGTGCCAGCCTAGAGACAGGCTTAGGAAACACCATATATTTT. The full variable domain, in which reference TRBV7-9 and TRBJ1-3 provide the parts outside the CDR3, is DTGVSQNPRHKITKRGQNVTFRCDPISEHNRLYWYRQTLGQGPEFLTYFQNEAQLEKSRLLSDRFSAERPKGSFSTLEIQRTEQGDSAMYLCASLETGLGNTIYFGEGSWLTVV.

The chain has TRBV2 and TRBJ2-2, with a tentative D call TRBD1 (6 bases). Germline CDR1 reads SNHLY; CDR2 reads FYNNEI. V gave up 7 bases and J gave up 1 base, with 10 bases separating them. The CDR3 consists of 14 residues. The CDR3 is CASKVDRNTGELFF. DNA of the CDR3: TGTGCCAGCAAGGTGGACAGGAACACCGGGGAGCTGTTTTTT.

This clone was recorded a few times. The chain carries TRBV5-1 and TRBJ2-7, with 8 bases fitting TRBD1. Germline CDR1 and CDR2: SGHRS and YFSETQ. The V segment lost 2 bases and the J segment 1 base; nucleotides outside the gene matches: 5. CDR3 length: 15 amino acids. In DNA form, the CDR3 reads TGCGCCAGCAGCTTATCCCAGGGGGCGTCCTACGAGCAGTACTTC. Translated: CASSLSQGASYEQYF.

The chain is built from TRBV5-6 and TRBJ1-1, with 12 bases aligning to TRBD1. Losses at the gene ends were 1 base for V and 8 bases for J; bases not matched to a gene: 12. This CDR3 is built from 17 residues. CDR1 and CDR2 from the germline V gene are SGHDT and YYEEEE. The CDR3 protein is CASSLRWFGTGGGEAFF. DNA for the CDR3: TGTGCCAGCAGCTTGAGATGGTTCGGGACAGGGGGCGGAGAAGCTTTCTTT.

This clone was counted only a few times. V is TRBV5-6 and J is TRBJ2-1; tentatively, D is TRBD2 (6 bases). V dropped 4 bases and J dropped 4 bases, with 21 bases sitting between them. The CDR3 spans 17 residues. CDR1 is SGHDT, CDR2 YYEEEE, per germline. CDR3 in amino acids: CASSPWTATSRYNEQFF. In nucleotides, the CDR3 is TGTGCCAGCAGCCCTTGGACGGCCACTAGCAGATACAATGAGCAGTTCTTC.

The rearrangement uses TRBV11-3 and TRBJ2-2; 7 nucleotides match TRBD1. Unmatched junction bases numbered 4, after V lost 5 bases and J lost 1 base. Germline values: CDR1 SGHNT, CDR2 YENEEA. CDR3 length equals 15 residues. The CDR3 DNA reads TGTGCCAGCAGCCCCGACAGGGTGAACACCGGGGAGCTGTTTTTT. Translation: CASSPDRVNTGELFF.

The CDR3 nucleotides are TGTGCCAGTAGCGCTTTCTCTCTTCAGCCCCAGCATTTT. The encoded protein is CASSAFSLQPQHF. V and J are TRBV19 and TRBJ1-5; D gene uncertain. Germline V gene data show CDR1 as LNHDA and CDR2 as SQIVND (reference sequence). Trimming removed 6 bases from V and 6 bases from J, with 12 bases in between. There are 13 residues in the CDR3. Full variable domain (outside the CDR3, taken from reference TRBV19 and TRBJ1-5): DGGITQSPKYLFRKEGQNVTLSCEQNLNHDAMYWYRQDPGQGLRLIYYSQIVNDFQKGDIAEGYSVSREKKESFPLTVTSAQKNPTAFYLCASSAFSLQPQHFGDGTRLSIL.

V and J are TRBV5-6 and TRBJ1-3; D gene ambiguous. The CDR3 covers 15 residues. Germline V gene lookup returns CDR1 SGHDT and CDR2 YYEEEE. V was trimmed by 3 bases and J by 1 base, leaving 11 bases between them. The CDR3 here is CASSSSTVSGNTIYF. CDR3 DNA: TGTGCCAGCAGCTCGAGCACAGTTTCTGGAAACACCATATATTTT. The full variable domain, rest sourced from reference TRBV5-6 and TRBJ1-3, is DAGVTQSPTHLIKTRGQQVTLRCSPKSGHDTVSWYQQALGQGPQFIFQYYEEEERQRGNFPDRFSGHQFPNYSSELNVNALLLGDSALYLCASSSSTVSGNTIYFGEGSWLTVV.

The V gene is TRBV5-1, the J gene TRBJ1-5; D not resolved. The germline CDR1 and CDR2 sequences are SGHRS and YFSETQ. Trimming removed 0 bases from V and 5 bases from J, with 6 bases in between. This CDR3 spans 13 amino acids. CDR3 DNA sequence: TGCGCCAGCAGCTTGGGAACGGATCAGCCCCAGCATTTT. Its translation: CASSLGTDQPQHF.

The CDR3: CASSLGYQRDEQFF. In DNA form, the CDR3 reads TGTGCCAGCAGCTTAGGGTATCAACGCGATGAGCAGTTCTTC. The genes are TRBV7-9 and TRBJ2-1; D is unresolved. Trimming took off 1 base at V and 8 bases at J, with 12 bases between the two ends. This CDR3 region has 14 residues. The germline V gene encodes CDR1 SEHNR and CDR2 FQNEAQ (reference sequence). The whole variable domain, remainder taken from reference TRBV7-9 and TRBJ2-1, is DTGVSQNPRHKITKRGQNVTFRCDPISEHNRLYWYRQTLGQGPEFLTYFQNEAQLEKSRLLSDRFSAERPKGSFSTLEIQRTEQGDSAMYLCASSLGYQRDEQFFGPGTRLTVL.

The chain has TRBV28 and TRBJ2-5; 7 bases are a match to TRBD2. Germline CDR1 and CDR2: MDHEN and SYDVKM. CDR3 length: 14 amino acids. V gave up 10 bases and J gave up 6 bases; unmatched junction bases: 14. CDR3 DNA: TGTGCCACCGTCTATAACGGCGGGAGCCAGACCCAGTACTTC. It is translated as CATVYNGGSQTQYF.

This clone was observed once. J is TRBJ2-1 and V is TRBV11-2, with TRBD2 as a possible D gene (6 bases). Germline CDR1 is SGHAT and CDR2 is FQNNGV. Trimming shortened V by 7 bases and J by 3 bases, and 7 bases separated the two germline ends. This CDR3 comprises 12 residues. The CDR3 DNA sequence: TGTGCCAGCAAGGAGGGCTACAATGAGCAGTTCTTC. Its translation is CASKEGYNEQFF.

This sequence joins TRBV9 and TRBJ1-4; 9 bases fit TRBD1. Germline CDR1 is SGDLS and CDR2 is YYNGEE. V was clipped by 4 bases and J by 5 bases; unmatched bases: 6. CDR3 size: 15 residues. CDR3 DNA sequence: TGTGCCAGCAGCACAGGGGGCAGGCCCAATGAAAAACTGTTTTTT. It encodes CASSTGGRPNEKLFF.

This clone was recorded only once. CDR3 loop: CASSLLAAGYEQYF. The DNA of the CDR3 is TGTGCCAGCAGTTTACTAGCGGCAGGCTACGAGCAGTACTTC. The chain uses TRBV27 and TRBJ2-7; 7 bases fit TRBD2. CDR1 and CDR2 from the germline V gene are MNHEY and SMNVEV (reference sequence). CDR3 length: 14 residues. Trimming cost V 2 bases and J 3 bases; bases outside gene matches: 4.